The 25 T cell receptor beta chains below all came from one sample that was sequenced in a study of Graves' ophthalmopathy and Graves' hyperthyroidism. Investigators amplified TCR beta CDR3 regions from RNA transcripts. Investigators did first-round RT-PCR with HTBI primers, then second-round multiplex PCR. TCRdb ran MiXCR on the multiplex PCR reads and lists one entry per CDR3 protein. The sample holds about 500,000 distinct CDR3 sequences, under 15% seen once. The source material was blood. These receptors originate from a woman aged 25 to 39 with Graves' ophthalmopathy.

In this sample, this clonotype turned up many times. This sequence joins TRBV28 and TRBJ1-1, with 7 nucleotides matching TRBD1. V was clipped by 5 bases and J by 5 bases; unmatched bases: 14. CDR3 size: 16 residues. Germline V gene sequence: CDR1 MDHEN, CDR2 SYDVKM. The CDR3, as DNA: TGTGCCAGCAGTATCCGACAGGGACCCCTGGGGACTGAAGCTTTCTTT. This encodes CASSIRQGPLGTEAFF.

This clonotype was seen many times. The chain employs TRBV5-6 and TRBJ1-2; D perhaps matches TRBD1 (6 bases). With 6 bases removed from V and 5 bases from J, the gap between germline ends came to 17 bases. CDR1 and CDR2 from the germline V gene are SGHDT and YYEEEE. The length of the CDR3 is 14 residues. This chain's CDR3 is CASNTGYPGYGYTF. DNA of the CDR3: TGTGCCAGCAATACAGGGTACCCGGGGTATGGCTACACCTTC.

This clonotype was observed a few times. The chain recombines TRBV4-2 with TRBJ2-7, with D perhaps TRBD2 (7 bases). Trimming left V 0 bases short and J 9 bases short, with 15 bases between. This CDR3 comprises 14 residues. CDR1 and CDR2 from the germline V gene are LGHNA and YNFKEQ. Here the CDR3 reads CASSQDGGGGAQYF. In DNA, the CDR3 is TGTGCCAGCAGCCAAGACGGAGGGGGGGGTGCGCAGTACTTC.

At least ten counts were recorded for this clonotype. The CDR3 protein is CASSELEAGITEAFF. CDR3 in DNA: TGTGCCAGCAGTGAATTGGAGGCAGGGATCACTGAAGCTTTCTTT. The rearrangement uses TRBV6-1 and TRBJ1-1; perhaps TRBD1 as D (5 bases). With 2 bases removed from V and 4 bases from J, the gap between germline ends came to 14 bases. Germline CDR1 and CDR2: MNHNS and SASEGT. This CDR3 is 15 amino acids long.

Comments on this clonotype: A much larger clone differs by one base, so this may be a read error. The chain couples TRBV12-3 or TRBV12-4 to TRBJ1-5, with TRBD1 matching over 7 bases. V shed 6 bases, J shed 7 bases, and the junction held 12 bases outside the gene matches. The CDR3 is 15 amino acids. The CDR3 DNA sequence: TGTGCCAGCAGGCCAGGGGGGGCGAATTGGCAGCCCCAGCATTTT. Translating gives CASRPGGANWQPQHF.

In its sample, this clonotype was seen many times. This rearrangement joins TRBV11-2 to TRBJ1-2; TRBD1 aligns across 7 bases. The CDR3 loop spans 14 amino acids. V was pared by 6 bases and J by 2 bases, with 6 bases of the junction left unmatched. Germline V gene data show CDR1 as SGHAT and CDR2 as FQNNGV. DNA for the CDR3: TGTGCCAGCAGGCCCGGAGGGGGCAACTATGGCTACACCTTC. Protein product: CASRPGGGNYGYTF.

This clonotype came up many times. The chain carries TRBV6-1 and TRBJ1-1; D is ambiguous. Germline assignment: CDR1 MNHNS and CDR2 SASEGT. V was trimmed by 5 bases and J by 10 bases, leaving 23 bases between them. This CDR3 is 15 amino acids long. CDR3: CASSRYDGVGIGAFF. For the CDR3, the DNA is TGTGCCAGCAGTCGCTACGATGGGGTCGGAATTGGAGCTTTCTTT.

This clonotype was counted a few times. The chain recombines TRBV5-1 with TRBJ2-7; 9 bases match TRBD1. J lost 5 bases, V lost 3 bases, and 6 bases had no gene match. This CDR3 contains 14 residues. Germline CDR1 is SGHRS and CDR2 is YFSETQ. The CDR3, as DNA: TGCGCCAGCAGCTGGACAGGGGACAATAACGAGCAGTACTTC. This encodes CASSWTGDNNEQYF. Complete variable domain (other parts from reference TRBV5-1 and TRBJ2-7): KAGVTQTPRYLIKTRGQQVTLSCSPISGHRSVSWYQQTPGQGLQFLFEYFSETQRNKGNFPGRFSGRQFSNSRSEMNVSTLELGDSALYLCASSWTGDNNEQYFGPGTRLTVT.

As concerns this clonotype: This may be a read error, as it is one base from a much larger clone. In nucleotides, the CDR3 is TGTGCCGGCAGCCATGGAGAATATGGCTACACCTTC. This encodes CAGSHGEYGYTF. V gene TRBV28 combines with J gene TRBJ1-2, with D uncertain. The germline CDR1 and CDR2 sequences are MDHEN and SYDVKM. The CDR3 totals 12 residues.

This clonotype showed up many times. V gene TRBV2 combines with J gene TRBJ1-1, with TRBD1 matching 8 bases. In germline, CDR1 is SNHLY, CDR2 FYNNEI. This CDR3 comprises 18 residues. V lost 6 bases to trimming and J lost 0 bases; unmatched junction nucleotides: 15. CDR3 in amino acids: CASRSGTGDIPLNTEAFF. The CDR3 region has the DNA TGTGCCAGCAGGTCCGGGACAGGCGACATTCCCCTGAACACTGAAGCTTTCTTT.

J is TRBJ2-5 and V is TRBV12-3 or TRBV12-4; 8 nucleotides align to TRBD2. CDR3 length: 18 residues. Trimming at V came to 3 bases and at J to 5 bases, leaving 17 bases not matched to a gene. For the CDR3, the DNA is TGTGCCAGCAGTTTTCATAGTCTTTTTGGCGGGGGGAAGGAGACCCAGTACTTC. Its protein product is CASSFHSLFGGGKETQYF.

This clonotype appeared a few times. The J gene is TRBJ1-5, the V gene TRBV4-1; 8 bases agree with TRBD1. CDR3 size: 17 residues. V shed 3 bases, J shed 2 bases, and the junction held 9 bases outside the gene matches. The germline gives CDR1 MGHRA, CDR2 YSYEKL. CDR3 sequence reads: CASSQLTGVFGNQPQHF. CDR3 sequence (DNA): TGCGCCAGCAGCCAGCTGACAGGGGTCTTCGGCAATCAGCCCCAGCATTTT.

This clonotype was found many times. This rearrangement joins TRBV7-9 to TRBJ1-2; unclear D gene. V shed 5 bases and J shed 1 base, with 8 bases lying between them. This CDR3 region has 13 residues. Germline lookup yields CDR1 SEHNR and CDR2 FQNEAQ (reference sequence). The CDR3 sequence: CASSPPHNYGYTF. CDR3 sequence (DNA): TGTGCCAGCAGCCCTCCCCATAACTATGGCTACACCTTC. Full variable domain (rest looked up from reference TRBV7-9 and TRBJ1-2): DTGVSQNPRHKITKRGQNVTFRCDPISEHNRLYWYRQTLGQGPEFLTYFQNEAQLEKSRLLSDRFSAERPKGSFSTLEIQRTEQGDSAMYLCASSPPHNYGYTFGSGTRLTVV.

Concerning this clonotype: A clone one base away is much larger, so this may be a read error. The gene calls are TRBV11-1 and TRBJ2-7; possible D gene TRBD2, 5 bases. The CDR3 sequence is 16 residues long. Trimming stripped 2 bases from V and 2 bases from J, with 16 bases between. From germline, CDR1 is SGHAT and CDR2 FQDESV (reference sequence). In nucleotides, the CDR3 is TGTGCCAGCAGCTTATCCGGCGGGCGTAGCCCCTACGAGCAGTACTTC. This sequence encodes CASSLSGGRSPYEQYF.

The CDR3 sequence: CASSPIDSYEQYF. The CDR3, as DNA: TGTGCCAGCAGTCCTATAGACTCCTACGAGCAGTACTTC. The chain links TRBV6-4 to TRBJ2-7; D is unresolved. The CDR3 runs to 13 residues. Germline-derived CDR1 and CDR2 are MRHNA and SNTAGT. Between the trimmed V and J ends, which lost 5 bases and 0 bases, there was a span of 8 bases.

The table lists this clonotype with many counts. This chain joins TRBV6-1 and TRBJ2-2, with a weak D call TRBD2 (6 bases). The germline CDR1 and CDR2 sequences are MNHNS and SASEGT. The CDR3 is made up of 17 amino acids. Trimming shortened V by 6 bases and J by 2 bases, and 19 bases separated the two germline ends. The CDR3 loop is CASRQDSRGGNTGELFF. The CDR3 bases are TGTGCCAGCAGGCAAGACAGTAGGGGAGGAAACACCGGGGAGCTGTTTTTT.

This clonotype was seen ten or more times. The chain joins TRBV6-1 to TRBJ1-1; TRBD1 might be the D (5 bases). V lost 2 bases, J lost 4 bases, and 14 bases lay in between. The CDR3 covers 15 residues. Germline V gene sequence: CDR1 MNHNS, CDR2 SASEGT. CDR3 protein: CASSEIRTLITEAFF. The CDR3 nucleotides are TGTGCCAGCAGTGAAATTCGGACACTTATCACTGAAGCTTTCTTT.

This clonotype was picked up many times. V and J are TRBV20-1 and TRBJ2-7, with no clear D. Germline values: CDR1 DFQATT, CDR2 SNEGSKA (reference sequence). CDR3 length: 13 residues. V lost 5 bases, J lost 7 bases, and 18 bases lay in between. The CDR3 spells CSAFSPPSGEQYF. The CDR3 nucleotides are TGCAGTGCTTTCTCCCCTCCCTCCGGGGAGCAGTACTTC.

The chain joins TRBV6-5 to TRBJ2-7; the D gene is possibly TRBD2 (6 bases). V was clipped by 0 bases and J by 6 bases, with 9 bases between them. This CDR3 comprises 13 residues. Germline CDR1 MNHEY, CDR2 SVGAGI. This CDR3 reads CASSYSEGPEQYF. CDR3 bases: TGTGCCAGCAGTTACTCGGAGGGTCCCGAGCAGTACTTC.

This clonotype was counted a few times. The V gene is TRBV4-2, the J gene TRBJ1-2; 7 nucleotides match TRBD1. V shed 1 base, J shed 3 bases, and the junction held 11 bases outside the gene matches. The CDR3 loop spans 17 amino acids. Per germline, CDR1 LGHNA and CDR2 YNFKEQ. CDR3 protein: CASSQVGVTGVHYGYTF. In DNA, the CDR3 is TGTGCCAGCAGCCAAGTGGGGGTCACAGGGGTACACTATGGCTACACCTTC.

This clonotype was seen ten or more times. The V gene is TRBV6-5, the J gene TRBJ1-2; no reliable D call. The V end lost 2 bases, the J end lost 0 bases, and 7 bases lay between the germline ends. This CDR3 is 14 amino acids long. Per germline, CDR1 MNHEY and CDR2 SVGAGI. The CDR3 spells CASSYGQTNYGYTF. The CDR3 DNA is TGTGCCAGCAGTTACGGGCAGACTAACTATGGCTACACCTTC.

This clonotype has at least ten counts. The CDR3 here is CASNQGFGANVLTF. In nucleotides, the CDR3 is TGTGCCAGCAATCAGGGATTTGGGGCCAACGTCCTGACTTTC. V usage is TRBV6-5 and J usage is TRBJ2-6; D is possibly TRBD1 (5 bases). Germline CDR1 reads MNHEY; CDR2 reads SVGAGI. V lost 7 bases and J 3 bases, leaving 10 bases between the germline ends. The CDR3 runs to 14 residues.

This clonotype has ten or more counts. This rearrangement joins TRBV6-2 or TRBV6-3 to TRBJ1-6; D may be TRBD1 (5 bases). Germline-derived CDR1 and CDR2 are MNHEY and SVGEGT. The CDR3 is made up of 15 amino acids. Trimming left V 7 bases short and J 10 bases short, with 20 bases between. CDR3 sequence reads: CASTQSRAVLSPLHF. The DNA for the CDR3 is TGTGCCAGCACCCAATCCAGGGCAGTCCTATCACCCCTCCACTTT.

The chain is built from TRBV11-2 and TRBJ2-5; TRBD2 agrees at 8 bases. CDR1 and CDR2 (germline): SGHAT, FQNNGV. This CDR3 has 17 amino acids. With V trimmed by 1 base and J by 1 base, 8 bases remained unmatched. CDR3 coding DNA: TGTGCCAGCAGCTTAGGACTCCAAAGCGGGAGCCAAGAGACCCAGTACTTC. Amino acid sequence: CASSLGLQSGSQETQYF. The entire variable domain, with the rest obtained from reference TRBV11-2 and TRBJ2-5, is as follows: EAGVAQSPRYKIIEKRQSVAFWCNPISGHATLYWYQQILGQGPKLLIQFQNNGVVDDSQLPKDRFSAERLKGVDSTLKIQPAKLEDSAVYLCASSLGLQSGSQETQYFGPGTRLLVL.

This clonotype showed up many times. The chain is built from TRBV29-1 and TRBJ2-5; 7 bases match TRBD2. This CDR3 comprises 12 residues. Trimming removed 3 bases from V and 5 bases from J; junction bases left unmatched: 3. Germline values: CDR1 SQVTM, CDR2 ANQGSEA. This CDR3 reads CSVDGGSETQYF. The CDR3 DNA sequence: TGCAGCGTTGACGGGGGGTCTGAGACCCAGTACTTC.